This record concerns one T cell receptor (beta chain) sequence. This clone was detected only a few times. Its antigen is unknown. Per-base quality was not reported, and no clone a single base away is much larger than it. The cohort consisted of hundreds of healthy bone marrow donors. All cohort members were sampled while nominally healthy, although unrecorded immune exposures were likely present. The donor was CMV seronegative and belonged to the group of under 400 seronegative cohort members. Each donor provided a peripheral blood sample, and peripheral blood mononuclear cells were used for TCR beta sequencing. The Qiagen DNeasy Blood Extraction Kit was used to extract genomic DNA from the blood cell samples. Libraries were made using the immunoSEQ multiplex PCR assay. A mixture of 60 forward primers for TCR Vbeta segments and 13 reverse primers for TCR Jbeta segments was used in the multiplex PCR. A multiplex PCR assay on genomic DNA amplified the CDR3 region of rearranged TCR beta genes. The Illumina HiSeq System was used to sequence the amplified TCR beta libraries as 87-base-pair reads. As for the authors' bioinformatics: A later analysis tallied tens of millions of unique TCR beta chains across the 600 to 700 repertoires, and approximately 9.9 million of those chains were shared by two or more donors. A nearest-neighbor algorithm error-corrected the raw reads and collapsed the reads into unique sequences, merging closely related sequences to remove PCR and sequencing errors. V, D and J gene segments were assigned by aligning CDR3 sequences to IMGT reference sequences. Each retained sequence needed at least a six-nucleotide match to both a V gene segment and a J gene segment. Rearrangements were classified as productive when the CDR3 lacked stop codons and remained in frame with V and J, and all other rearrangements were classified as non-productive. Following IMGT convention, CDR3 was defined as the stretch from the second conserved V-encoded cysteine up to the conserved J-encoded phenylalanine. In an earlier analysis of roughly 610 of the donors, sequences lacking an unambiguous match to a single V gene segment were excluded. In an earlier analysis of 587 of the donors, a V segment was called functional when productive rearrangements were above 56.7%, and segregating when the standard deviation between donors exceeded 5%. A statistical classification framework was built to diagnose cytomegalovirus status from the catalog of TCR beta chain sequences. A later analysis assigned V and J genes by comparing TCR nucleotide sequences with IMGT/GENE-DB human TR gene sequences. A later analysis assigned CDR3 sequences and most-parsimonious VDJ recombination scenarios with the TCRdist pipeline. In a later analysis, each TCR beta chain was defined by its CDR3 amino acid sequence together with its V-gene family, and reads without a unique V-gene family were excluded. To address suspected cross-contamination and a sequencing artifact, a later analysis removed approximately 590 highly shared, low-generation-probability nucleotide sequences. In a later analysis, a clonal expansion index was calculated for each public chain from normalized within-repertoire ranks of inferred template counts. In a later analysis, generation probabilities were computed with a VDJ recombination model fitted to out-of-frame rearrangements, and the resulting probabilities were checked against IGoR. Hypergeometric tests were used in a later analysis to score TCR-TCR, TCR-HLA and TCR-CMV co-occurrence, with a repertoire-size bias correction applied to the TCR pairs. False discovery rates were estimated in a later analysis by permuting HLA or CMV assignments 20 times. In a later analysis, co-occurring TCRs were grouped using DBSCAN, with TCRdist sequence similarity added in when clustering inside HLA-allele-positive subsets. Repertoires with fewer than 30,000 or more than 120,000 public chains were left out of co-occurrence clustering, as were five repertoires with anomalous nucleotide sharing. TCRdb stores this immuneACCESS table with in-frame sequences only. Part of the clones is absent; in the studies checked, under half of the shortfall reflects unresolved V genes, and no reason is known for the rest. V and J calls and clone size are given by that table; D and trimming were obtained from the DNA. Here the sample has more than 95,000 clones; roughly 15% occur a single time. The ten largest clones represent over 0.65% of the sample.

This entry is derived from a study of cytomegalovirus exposure and HLA in healthy donors (dated by TCRdb to about 2017). About the study as a whole: An earlier analysis of roughly 500 of the donors reported about 260 Gb of sequence data and around 100 million unique TCR beta sequences obtained from around 170 million T cells. Roughly 300 gigabases of sequencing data and roughly 80 million unique TCR sequences made up an early release that covered 500 to 700 HLA-typed donors. Of the roughly 430 genotyped donors, about 80% fell in the genetic ancestry cluster associated with self-reported Caucasian donors. The study was designed to test whether signatures of past pathogen exposure could be identified by cataloging public T cell receptors. The study profiled the T cell repertoires of hundreds of subjects by immunosequencing and related them to cytomegalovirus serostatus. Along with the roughly 700-subject first cohort, a separate validation cohort of over a hundred different subjects was used. To predict cytomegalovirus infection status, the study combined high-throughput TCR immunosequencing, statistical association of individual TCRs with disease status, and machine learning. A later analysis re-analyzed previously published TCR beta repertoires from about 600 donors and added high-resolution HLA genotyping to study TCR occurrence patterns. The later analysis used no new phenotypic data to find candidate immune exposures, relying instead on TCR beta sequences and their occurrence across donors. In an earlier analysis of over 550 of the donors, high-throughput TCR beta sequencing was used to judge whether each TCR beta V gene segment behaved as functional or pseudogenic. Alongside the repertoire data, information on donor age, sex, ethnicity and CMV serostatus was compiled. A later genetic analysis took genome-wide SNP genotypes for about 65% of the 666 donors and used that subset as a discovery cohort. Every repertoire in the discovery cohort had been generated on one and the same sequencing platform. HLA typing covered class I and class II loci at four-digit resolution. The number of typed donors differed by locus: about 620-630 for A, B, C, DRB1 and DQB1; 500 to 550 for DQA1; approximately 600 for DPA1; and roughly 470 for DPB1. A few DR-DQ haplotypes were treated as single units for association and clustering because of strong linkage in the cohort. Among some 410 genotyped donors of the cohort, an average of around 220,000 unique TCR beta nucleotide sequences was sequenced per donor, of which roughly 17% were non-productive. On the study overall, not on this receptor specifically: In an earlier analysis of 587 of the donors, most TCR beta V segments appeared in productive rearrangements about 90% or about 30% of the time, broadly matching IMGT annotations. Linkage disequilibrium might explain the correlated functional status among segregating V segments, but an unknown experimental factor could not be excluded. Strong co-occurrence of HLA alleles, especially DR and DQ, made assigning TCR associations to individual alleles difficult. Because counts were too low, roughly 18 rarely observed V segments, including chromosome 9 orphons, were left out of the earlier analysis of approximately 580 of the donors. Most TCR sequences were observed very rarely across donors, whereas some public TCRs were present in many individuals. A group of highly shared sequence variants was considered likely to be a technical artifact of the sequencing pipeline. A further reported finding was that TCR beta sequences accurately predicted the HLA-A and HLA-B alleles for most subjects in the first cohort. In a later analysis, HLA-associated TCR beta chains were found to be more clonally expanded and to have lower generation probabilities than equally common non-associated chains. The cohort was sequenced for TCR beta chains only, and without alpha or paired-chain data the features that could be detected were limited. In vitro tests confirmed that three of the cytomegalovirus-associated TCR beta chains recognize cytomegalovirus antigens. Because HLA typing was unavailable for some donors at each locus, only the typed subset was used in association tests. In a later genetic analysis, a missense DCLRE1C variant was associated with V-gene and J-gene trimming of TCR beta chains, and the association was replicated in an independent cohort. In a later analysis, TCR association rates were found to vary across HLA loci, with the most associated TCRs seen for DRB1 alleles and the fewest for HLA-C alleles. The study gave a list of roughly 150 TCR beta chains associated with cytomegalovirus. Specific HLA alleles were associated with about 17,000 TCR beta sequences at a false discovery rate of 0.05 in a later analysis. In a later analysis, several top co-occurrence clusters were reported to appear linked to parvovirus B19, influenza, CMV and Epstein-Barr virus. In a later analysis, most CMV-associated TCR beta chains were found to appear HLA-restricted, with HLA associations seemingly driven largely by CMV exposure. Sequencing depth was assumed to be roughly uniform across donors in the presence/absence analyses, though that assumption may not hold. A later genetic analysis reported fewer N-insertions in productive TCRs among donors in an Asian-associated ancestry cluster than the roughly 640-donor mean. In both the original and validation cohorts, the classifier was reported to diagnose cytomegalovirus status with high specificity and sensitivity. CMV serostatus was the only immune exposure information available for the cohort. It was suggested by the authors that the approach could potentially be generalized to other disease states and immunological phenotypes.

The TCR was taken from a female donor in good health and CMV-seronegative. Material: PBMCs.

The CDR3 corresponds to CASSSGTGHNEKLFF. The sequenced DNA is TGTGCCAGCAGCTCAGGGACAGGTCATAATGAAAAACTGTTTTTT. The rearranged chain carries TRBV9 and TRBJ1-4, with 8 bases aligning to TRBD1. From cysteine to phenylalanine, the CDR3 is 15 amino acids long. The sequence is cut down to CDR3 DNA, 45 bases in frame from base 1. V is trimmed back by 4 bases and J by 4 bases, and the junction contains 6 bases that no gene match accounts for. Reading the germline V gene gives CDR1 SGDLS and CDR2 YYNGEE.